This T cell receptor (beta chain) was sequenced in a study of blood T cells in healthy people across ages. Study-wide findings and caveats: Higher diversity, along with more naive CD4+ cells, distinguished long-lived donors from aged donors. Age showed a roughly linear inverse relationship with TCR beta diversity per million T cells.

This clonotype was picked up a small number of times. What it binds is unknown. A J-beta primer mix and a sample-barcoded 5' primer were used in a second PCR of roughly 7 to 12 cycles. A 12-random-nucleotide template-switch adaptor tagged each cDNA molecule. Sequencing of every sample gave 3 million or more CDR3-containing paired-end reads. Via MiXCR, TCRdb re-called the 5' RACE reads, giving one row per CDR3 protein. The sample records just under 750,000 distinct CDR3 sequences, about a fifth being singletons. The sequence was collected from a man aged 65-85 years in good health. The sequenced material came from blood.

CDR3 sequence reads: CASNAPQGAEAFF. In nucleotides, the CDR3 is TGTGCCAGCAACGCGCCTCAAGGCGCTGAAGCTTTCTTT. This rearrangement joins TRBV21-1 to TRBJ1-1; the D call in the table, TRBD1, was not verified against the DNA. TRBV21-1 is designated a pseudogene. The CDR3 has 13 amino acids.